This passage covers 19 T cell receptor beta chains from one sample sequenced in a study of T cells in tumors after PD-1 blockade. TCRdb keeps only in-frame clones here, not all; method: immunoSEQ multiplex PCR. The profile covers 30,000 to 35,000 clones, with around 73% appearing a single time and around 43% taken by the ten largest. The sequences come from PBMCs, collected after anti-PD-1 treatment. All receptors come from a human donor with basal cell carcinoma.

V usage is TRBV30 and J usage is TRBJ2-1; D gene uncertain. Germline assignment: CDR1 GTSNPN and CDR2 SVGIG (reference sequence). The CDR3 loop spans 12 amino acids. Trimming pared 0 bases from V and 5 bases from J, leaving 5 bases between. This CDR3 reads CAWSVMDNEQFF. CDR3 nucleotide sequence: TGTGCCTGGAGTGTAATGGACAATGAGCAGTTCTTC.

The chain carries TRBV2 and TRBJ2-2; weak D call: TRBD1 (6 bases). CDR3 length equals 15 residues. V gave up 6 bases and J gave up 0 bases, with 11 bases separating them. Germline V gene lookup returns CDR1 SNHLY and CDR2 FYNNEI. CDR3 amino acids: CASRAQGSNTGELFF. CDR3 nucleotide sequence: TGTGCCAGCAGGGCACAGGGATCGAACACCGGGGAGCTGTTTTTT.

For the CDR3, the DNA is TGTGCCAGCAGCTCAAACAGGGGGCCCGCTGAAGCTTTCTTT. This codes for CASSSNRGPAEAFF. The chain uses TRBV7-2 and TRBJ1-1; 9 bases are a match to TRBD1. V dropped 4 bases and J dropped 6; count of bases not matched to a gene: 6. The germline V gene has CDR1 SGHTA and CDR2 FQGNSA. The CDR3 length is 14 residues.

This sequence joins TRBV2 and TRBJ1-2; 7 bases line up with TRBD1. CDR3 length equals 13 residues. With V trimmed by 5 bases and J by 3 bases, 3 bases remained unmatched. CDR1 and CDR2 (germline): SNHLY, FYNNEI. This CDR3 is CASSPDRDYGYTF. As DNA, the CDR3 is TGTGCCAGCAGTCCCGACAGGGACTATGGCTACACCTTC.

The chain uses TRBV4-1 and TRBJ1-4; TRBD1 matches at 8 bases. Germline V gene data show CDR1 as MGHRA and CDR2 as YSYEKL. The CDR3 is 20 amino acids. J was trimmed by 2 bases and V by 0 bases; bases with no gene match: 14. CDR3 loop: CASSQDGGRGRVRTNEKLFF. CDR3 coding DNA: TGCGCCAGCAGCCAAGATGGCGGCAGGGGGCGGGTTAGGACTAATGAAAAACTGTTTTTT.

This rearrangement joins TRBV3-1 (or the pseudogene TRBV3-2) to TRBJ2-3, with D tentatively TRBD2 (5 bases). The V and J ends lost 4 bases and 2 bases respectively, with 13 bases between them. This CDR3 region has 15 residues. The germline V gene encodes CDR1 LGHDT and CDR2 YNNKEL (reference sequence). The CDR3 DNA is TGTGCCAGCAGCCCCATTCGGGGATTCACAGATACGCAGTATTTT. Amino acid sequence: CASSPIRGFTDTQYF.

The J gene is TRBJ1-4, the V gene TRBV7-8, with a weak D call TRBD1 (6 bases). Germline V gene sequence: CDR1 SGHVS, CDR2 FQNEAQ. Deletions cut 1 base from V and 3 bases from J, with 12 bases between. The length of the CDR3 is 16 residues. This CDR3 is CASSLGGRVANEKLFF. In nucleotides, the CDR3 is TGTGCCAGCAGCTTAGGGGGGCGGGTTGCTAATGAAAAACTGTTTTTT.

V gene TRBV9 combines with J gene TRBJ2-1; 8 bases are shared with TRBD1. The V and J ends lost 1 base and 5 bases, in that order; junction bases with no gene match: 5. CDR3 length: 15 amino acids. The germline gives CDR1 SGDLS, CDR2 YYNGEE. The CDR3 spells CASSVMGTGNNEQFF. The CDR3, as DNA: TGTGCCAGCAGCGTAATGGGGACAGGTAACAATGAGCAGTTCTTC.

In DNA, the CDR3 is TGCGCCAGCAGCCAAGATCTGGGTGGTTCCTATAATTCACCCCTCCACTTT. Translation: CASSQDLGGSYNSPLHF. V gene TRBV4-3 combines with J gene TRBJ1-6; D unresolved. CDR1 and CDR2 from the germline V gene are LGHNA and YSLEER. This CDR3 comprises 17 residues. V lost 0 bases and J 1 base, leaving 10 bases between the germline ends.

The CDR3 loop reads CASSIGSAGTNEKLFF. CDR3 nucleotides: TGTGCCAGTAGTATAGGTTCGGCAGGGACCAATGAAAAACTGTTTTTT. This rearrangement joins TRBV19 to TRBJ1-4, with D possibly TRBD1 on 5 matching bases. There are 16 residues in the CDR3. Looked up from germline, CDR1 is LNHDA and CDR2 is SQIVND (reference sequence). Trimming removed 1 base from V and 5 bases from J, with 14 bases in between.

The rearrangement joins TRBV28 to TRBJ2-5, with 9 bases matching TRBD2. Germline V gene lookup returns CDR1 MDHEN and CDR2 SYDVKM. With V trimmed by 11 bases and J by 5 bases, 18 bases remained unmatched. CDR3 length: 16 amino acids. CDR3 protein: CARCWPGGGGEETQYF. Written as DNA, the CDR3 is TGTGCCCGCTGTTGGCCGGGGGGCGGGGGGGAGGAGACCCAGTACTTC.

DNA for the CDR3: TGTGCCAGCAGCTCCCGGAGGAATCAAGAGACCCAGTACTTC. It translates to CASSSRRNQETQYF. V is TRBV7-2 and J is TRBJ2-5; tentative D call: TRBD2 (5 bases). The germline V gene encodes CDR1 SGHTA and CDR2 FQGNSA. V lost 4 bases to trimming and J lost 2 bases, with 11 bases between them. There are 14 residues in the CDR3. The variable domain in full, with the rest retrieved from reference TRBV7-2 and TRBJ2-5, is GAGVSQSPSNKVTEKGKDVELRCDPISGHTALYWYRQSLGQGLEFLIYFQGNSAPDKSGLPSDRFSAERTGGSVSTLTIQRTQQEDSAVYLCASSSRRNQETQYFGPGTRLLVL.

This clone was detected only a few times. The chain has TRBV11-3 and TRBJ1-6; weak D call: TRBD1 (5 bases). V was cut by 5 bases and J by 7 bases, with 12 bases left in between. The germline gives CDR1 SGHNT, CDR2 YENEEA. The length of the CDR3 is 14 residues. CDR3 nucleotides: TGTGCCAGCAGCCCGGGACCGGAAAATTCACCCCTCCACTTT. As protein: CASSPGPENSPLHF.

A single count supports this clone. V usage is TRBV6-2 or TRBV6-3 and J usage is TRBJ2-1, with D perhaps matching TRBD2 (6 bases). Trimming removed 2 bases from V and 8 bases from J, with 19 bases in between. CDR1 and CDR2 from the germline V gene are MNHEY and SVGEGT. This CDR3 is 16 amino acids long. DNA for the CDR3: TGTGCCAGCAGTTACCTCTTGGGACTCCCCAGGGATGAGCAGTTCTTC. Protein: CASSYLLGLPRDEQFF.

The chain employs TRBV7-2 and TRBJ2-5, with 7 bases aligning to TRBD1. Germline V gene sequence: CDR1 SGHTA, CDR2 FQGNSA. The CDR3 is 13 residues long. Trimming at V came to 4 bases and at J to 1 base, leaving 0 bases not matched to a gene. The DNA for the CDR3 is TGTGCCAGCAGCTACAGGGGCCAAGAGACCCAGTACTTC. Its protein is CASSYRGQETQYF.

The chain is built from TRBV23-1 and TRBJ2-7; D is undetermined. TRBV23-1 belongs to the ORF category, with a function that is uncertain. The V end lost 0 bases, the J end lost 7 bases, and 13 bases lay between the germline ends. This CDR3 region has 14 residues. CDR3 nucleotide sequence: TGCGCCAGCAGTCAATCGAAATATTGGTGTGAGCAGTACTTC. Its protein is CASSQSKYWCEQYF.

V is TRBV19 and J is TRBJ1-1; D is unresolved. This CDR3 region has 13 residues. Trimming removed 5 bases at V and 1 base at J, with 8 bases between. Germline V lookup: CDR1 LNHDA, CDR2 SQIVND (reference sequence). The CDR3 DNA is TGTGCCAGTAGTCCTACCCAGAACACTGAAGCTTTCTTT. Its translation: CASSPTQNTEAFF.

The chain recombines TRBV7-2 with TRBJ2-1; D is possibly TRBD1 or TRBD2 (5 bases each). This CDR3 is 14 amino acids long. Germline CDR1 SGHTA, CDR2 FQGNSA. Trimming took 5 bases from V and 4 from J, leaving 12 bases between them. CDR3 region: CASSPLGVYNEQFF. CDR3 bases: TGTGCCAGCAGCCCCCTGGGGGTATACAATGAGCAGTTCTTC.

V is TRBV9 and J is TRBJ2-1, with 8 bases identical to TRBD2. The V segment lost 6 bases and the J segment 0 bases; nucleotides outside the gene matches: 5. The CDR3 covers 15 residues. Germline-derived CDR1 and CDR2 are SGDLS and YYNGEE. This chain's CDR3 is CASNPGGNSYNEQFF. CDR3 nucleotides: TGTGCCAGCAACCCGGGAGGGAACTCCTACAATGAGCAGTTCTTC.